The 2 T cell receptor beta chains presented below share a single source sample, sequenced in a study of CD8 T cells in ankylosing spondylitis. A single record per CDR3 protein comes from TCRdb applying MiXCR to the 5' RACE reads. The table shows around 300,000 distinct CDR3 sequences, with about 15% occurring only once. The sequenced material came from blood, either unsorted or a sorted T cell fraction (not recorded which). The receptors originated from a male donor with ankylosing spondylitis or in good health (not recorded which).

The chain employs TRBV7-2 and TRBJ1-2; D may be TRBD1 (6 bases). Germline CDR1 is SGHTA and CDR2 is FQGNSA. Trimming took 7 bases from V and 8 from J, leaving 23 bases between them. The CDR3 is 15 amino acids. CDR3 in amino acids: CASIPQGQGPRGYTF. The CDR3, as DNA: TGTGCCAGCATCCCTCAGGGGCAGGGCCCTAGGGGCTACACCTTC.

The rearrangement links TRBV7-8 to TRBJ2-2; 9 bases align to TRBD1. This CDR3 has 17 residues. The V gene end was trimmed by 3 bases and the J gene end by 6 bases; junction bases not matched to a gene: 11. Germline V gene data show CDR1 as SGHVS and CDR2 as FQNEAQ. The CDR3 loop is CASSLFPGTGSSGELFF. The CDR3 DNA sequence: TGTGCCAGCAGCTTGTTTCCCGGGACAGGGAGCTCCGGGGAGCTGTTTTTT. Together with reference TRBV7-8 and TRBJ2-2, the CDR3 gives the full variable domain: GAGVSQSPRYKVAKRGQDVALRCDPISGHVSLFWYQQALGQGPEFLTYFQNEAQLDKSGLPSDRFFAERPEGSVSTLKIQRTQQEDSAVYLCASSLFPGTGSSGELFFGEGSRLTVL.